This T cell receptor (beta chain) was profiled in a study of cytomegalovirus exposure and HLA in healthy donors. Whole-study context: In a previous analysis, nearly 120 million unique TCR beta sequences were found from some 200 million T cells. Early on, a data release was issued that held 85 million to 95 million unique TCRs from HLA-typed donors.

The study, taken as a whole, reports: Per published reports, the classifier diagnosed cytomegalovirus status with high specificity and sensitivity. Some TCR beta chains (approximately 180 of them) were listed as cytomegalovirus-associated.

The CDR3 runs to 13 residues. The germline V and J ends were trimmed by 2 bases and 8 bases, with 13 bases remaining between them. Per germline, CDR1 SGHRS and CDR2 YFSETQ. The PCR made use of 60 Vbeta and 13 Jbeta primers. Produced via immunoSEQ multiplex PCR; TCRdb's table is partial and in-frame only. This repertoire shows under 200,000 clones, around 78% found once; its top ten account for less than 2%. This clone was recorded once. Its cognate antigen is unknown. Sequenced input: PBMCs. This clonotype originated in a man aged 40-55 years in good health and CMV-seronegative. V gene TRBV5-1 combines with J gene TRBJ1-2, with D tentatively TRBD1 (6 bases). The CDR3 sequence is CASSFRAGDGYTF. In DNA form, the CDR3 reads TGCGCCAGCAGCTTTCGGGCAGGGGACGGCTACACCTTC.